Listed below are T cell receptor beta chains from one sample, sequenced in a study of early T cells in non-severe SARS-CoV-2 infection. In TCRdb, the 5' RACE reads were re-called with MiXCR into one record per CDR3 protein. The sample has over 50,000 distinct CDR3 sequences, more than 13% seen once. The sample was whole blood, taken at baseline. The receptors here all came from an adult who was a healthcare worker with PCR-confirmed SARS-CoV-2 infection or an uninfected control (not recorded which). Both conserved end residues are part of each CDR3. The order of the fields is J gene, clone size, V gene, CDR3 protein. Clone size, where shown, is once, few, many, or a class for clones that have expanded.

j_call: TRBJ1-5; clone_size: NA; v_call: TRBV2; cdr3_aa: CASTSDSYQPQHF
j_call: TRBJ1-1; clone_size: NA; v_call: TRBV20-1; cdr3_aa: CSARRDQETEAFF
j_call: TRBJ2-7; clone_size: few; v_call: TRBV5-1; cdr3_aa: CASSSRASSDEQYF
j_call: TRBJ2-1; clone_size: many; v_call: TRBV12-3/TRBV12-4; cdr3_aa: CASSLGQAYNEQFF
j_call: TRBJ1-2; clone_size: medium-sized; v_call: TRBV19; cdr3_aa: CASRPGAGYGYTF
j_call: TRBJ2-7; clone_size: NA; v_call: TRBV11-2; cdr3_aa: CASSAVVGIAYEQYF
j_call: TRBJ2-1; clone_size: NA; v_call: TRBV28; cdr3_aa: CASSGGTGTGIPQTF
j_call: TRBJ1-1; clone_size: NA; v_call: TRBV27; cdr3_aa: CASYRAPLLEAFF
j_call: TRBJ2-7; clone_size: medium-sized; v_call: TRBV28; cdr3_aa: CASKSDLSLYEQYF
j_call: TRBJ2-6; clone_size: few; v_call: TRBV7-8; cdr3_aa: CASSLAGSATGANVLTF
j_call: TRBJ2-7; clone_size: NA; v_call: TRBV6-5; cdr3_aa: CASSSPGQGVHEQYF
j_call: TRBJ2-3; clone_size: few; v_call: TRBV11-2; cdr3_aa: CASRPGLAATDTQYF
j_call: TRBJ1-6; clone_size: NA; v_call: TRBV3-1; cdr3_aa: CASSQGTEISPLHF
j_call: TRBJ2-7; clone_size: many; v_call: TRBV28; cdr3_aa: CASRRQSEQYF
j_call: TRBJ1-4; clone_size: NA; v_call: TRBV11-2; cdr3_aa: CASSFLDRMWEKLFF
j_call: TRBJ2-5; clone_size: many; v_call: TRBV3-1; cdr3_aa: CASSPALAGGGETQYF
j_call: TRBJ1-1; clone_size: few; v_call: TRBV13; cdr3_aa: CASSSTGTADEAFF
j_call: TRBJ2-7; clone_size: many; v_call: TRBV28; cdr3_aa: CASGSTPSYEQYF
j_call: TRBJ2-4; clone_size: NA; v_call: TRBV28; cdr3_aa: CASSLRLRTVGDIQYF
j_call: TRBJ2-7; clone_size: NA; v_call: TRBV12-3/TRBV12-4; cdr3_aa: CASVPSGTSYEQYF
j_call: TRBJ2-7; clone_size: NA; v_call: TRBV5-1; cdr3_aa: CASSSTVSYEQYF
j_call: TRBJ2-7; clone_size: many; v_call: TRBV20-1; cdr3_aa: CSALGLAGNSYEQYF
j_call: TRBJ1-2; clone_size: NA; v_call: TRBV29-1; cdr3_aa: CSVEDRRGPNYGYTF
j_call: TRBJ2-1; clone_size: many; v_call: TRBV7-9; cdr3_aa: CASSSGGAYNEQFF
j_call: TRBJ2-3; clone_size: few; v_call: TRBV11-2; cdr3_aa: CASSLAVGGNTQYF